Described below is a single TCR beta chain sequence and its context. Antigen: not known. Investigators sourced around 2 micrograms of genomic DNA from cryopreserved PBMCs for TCR beta libraries. The data are from a study of cytotoxic CD8 clonotypes in ibrutinib-treated CLL. Study-level background: The cohort had some 10 relapsed/refractory and approximately 14 treatment-naive patients, 17 to 18 IGHV unmutated. Following treatment for a median roughly twelve months, range 6 to 36, response samples were then taken.

The protocol was immunoSEQ multiplex PCR, while the TCRdb copy is restricted to in-frame clones and leaves out a portion. Seen here are around 300,000 clones, around four fifths observed once, and the top ten hold about 6.3%. Study results and caveats: Sampling of sustained-remission and progressing patients occurred at differing times.

CDR1 and CDR2 from the germline V gene are GTSNPN and SVGIG (reference sequence). The CDR3 has 14 amino acids. The junction had 14 bases not matched to a gene; V was cut back by 8 bases and J by 4 bases. Sequenced here: PBMCs, sampled before ibrutinib treatment. This sequence was found in a human donor with chronic lymphocytic leukemia. The V call is TRBV30, the J call TRBJ2-7; 7 positions agree with TRBD2. CDR3 coding DNA: TGTGCCCAAAGACGCACGGGAGGAGAATACGAGCAGTACTTC. It specifies CAQRRTGGEYEQYF. Based on the CDR3 plus reference TRBV30 and TRBJ2-7, the full variable domain is SQTIHQWPATLVQPVGSPLSLECTVEGTSNPNLYWYRQAAGRGLQLLFYSVGIGQISSEVPQNLSASRPQDRQFILSSKKLLLSDSGFYLCAQRRTGGEYEQYFGPGTRLTVT.